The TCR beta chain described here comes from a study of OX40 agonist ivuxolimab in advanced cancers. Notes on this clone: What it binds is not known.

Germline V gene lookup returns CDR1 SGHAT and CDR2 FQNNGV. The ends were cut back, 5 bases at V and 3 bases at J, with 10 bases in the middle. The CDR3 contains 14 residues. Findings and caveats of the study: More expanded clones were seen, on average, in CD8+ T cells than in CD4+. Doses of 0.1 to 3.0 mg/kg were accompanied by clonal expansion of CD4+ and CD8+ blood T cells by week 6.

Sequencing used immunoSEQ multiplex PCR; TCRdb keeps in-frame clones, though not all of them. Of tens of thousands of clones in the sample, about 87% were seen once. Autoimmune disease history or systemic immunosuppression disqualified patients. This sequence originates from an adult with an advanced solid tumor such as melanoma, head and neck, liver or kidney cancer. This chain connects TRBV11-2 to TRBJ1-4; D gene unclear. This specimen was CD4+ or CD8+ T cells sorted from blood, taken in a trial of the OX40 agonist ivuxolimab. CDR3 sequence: CASSPLGPNEKLFF. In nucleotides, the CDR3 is TGTGCCAGCAGCCCACTTGGTCCTAATGAAAAACTGTTTTTT.